This is a list of T cell receptor beta chains from one sample in a study of blood T cells in healthy people across ages. TCRdb passed the 5' RACE reads through MiXCR, listing each CDR3 protein once. The top ten hold around 4% of the sample, which has some 1,500,000 distinct CDR3 sequences, about 45% seen once. What was sequenced was blood. The receptors come from a woman under 30 in good health. CDR3s include the opening cysteine and the closing phenylalanine or tryptophan. The D gene is left open where the match is weak. Size is omitted from some rows. Given values are once, few, many or a class for expanded clones.

TRBJ2-7,TRBD2,-,TRBV20-1,TGCAGTGGACTAGCGGGAGTCTACGAGCAGTACTTC,CSGLAGVYEQYF
TRBJ2-1,TRBD2,once,TRBV7-3,TGTGCCAGCAGTATAGCGGGGGCCAATGAGCAGTTCTTC,CASSIAGANEQFF
TRBJ1-4,-,few,TRBV9,TGTGCCAGCAGCGAATGGGGGGCAACTAATGAAAAACTGTTTTTT,CASSEWGATNEKLFF
TRBJ2-1,-,-,TRBV10-3,TGTGCCATAACCGGACAAATCTACAATGAGCAGTTCTTC,CAITGQIYNEQFF
TRBJ1-2,-,-,TRBV6-5,TGTGCCAGCAGTTCCCCCAGGCGCGTTAACTATGGCTACACCTTC,CASSSPRRVNYGYTF
TRBJ2-1,TRBD2,-,TRBV9,TGTGCCAGCAGCGTCCGGGGGGGTTACAATGAGCAGTTCTTC,CASSVRGGYNEQFF
TRBJ2-5,-,few,TRBV5-4,TGTGCCAGCAGCCGCCTAATTGATATTTCTTCGAGGGAGACCCAGTACTTC,CASSRLIDISSRETQYF
TRBJ1-5,-,-,TRBV6-2/TRBV6-3,TGTGCCACCGGAGGGGACTATAGCAATCAGCCCCAGCATTTT,CATGGDYSNQPQHF
TRBJ2-3,TRBD2,-,TRBV28,TGTGCCAGCCCTTTTTCGACTAGCGGTAGCACAGATACGCAGTATTTT,CASPFSTSGSTDTQYF
TRBJ2-5,TRBD2,-,TRBV29-1,TGCAGCGTTGAACAACCGGGACTAGCGGGAGAATGGGAGACCCAGTACTTC,CSVEQPGLAGEWETQYF
TRBJ2-7,-,once,TRBV6-6,TGTGCCAGCATGCAGGACAGTCTAGAAGAGCAGTACTTC,CASMQDSLEEQYF
TRBJ2-1,TRBD2,-,TRBV24-1,TGTGCCACCGGGAGGGCAGGATTATACAATGAGCAGTTCTTC,CATGRAGLYNEQFF
TRBJ2-1,-,few,TRBV7-3,TGTGCCAGCAGCTTATTAGGGGATCCCTCCTACAATGAGCAGTTCTTC,CASSLLGDPSYNEQFF
TRBJ1-4,-,-,TRBV7-9,TGTGCCAGCACCGCGACAGGCCTTGGGGAAAAACTGTTTTTT,CASTATGLGEKLFF